This TCR beta chain derives from a study of spatial heterogeneity in lung cancer. Unique molecular identifiers, one per molecule, were present on every TCR cDNA molecule. From the 5' RACE reads, TCRdb called clonotypes with MiXCR, one entry per CDR3 protein. Counted here are 3,200 or so distinct CDR3 sequences, 5.9% occurring once; the ten biggest clones make up more than 13%. Regarding time point: sample taken at primary tumor resection. Sequencing of whole RNA from tumor, nontumor lung or frozen PBMC involved no sorting. V lost 6 bases and J 7 bases, leaving 21 bases between the germline ends. Germline V gene sequence: CDR1 DFQATT, CDR2 SNEGSKA (reference sequence). The CDR3 is 14 amino acids. This clonotype is classed as medium-sized (0.01 to 0.1%). Antigen unknown. Study-level findings and limits: Counts that tracked tumor mutation counts were those of expanded intratumoral alpha and beta TCRs.

The specimen was lung tumor tissue, collected at surgery. V is TRBV20-1 and J is TRBJ1-2; maybe TRBD1 (5 bases). The sequence was collected from a male donor with early-stage non-small cell lung cancer. The CDR3 DNA is TGCAGTGCCCCGAGGGACCAACTATTGGGTGGCTACACCTTC. This codes for CSAPRDQLLGGYTF.